This passage covers 2 T cell receptor beta chains from one sample sequenced in a study of Ad26.COV2.S vaccination and SARS-CoV-2 variants. TCRdb's copy holds only in-frame clones and misses some; the assay was immunoSEQ multiplex PCR. The sample includes about 180,000 clones, about 83% of them seen just once. The specimen was peripheral blood, collected after recovery from COVID-19. Receptors were obtained from a human donor who had recovered from COVID-19.

The V and J genes are TRBV9 and TRBJ2-1; weak D call: TRBD2 (6 bases). Germline V gene sequence: CDR1 SGDLS, CDR2 YYNGEE. CDR3 length: 16 amino acids. Trimming pared 3 bases from V and 0 bases from J, leaving 13 bases between. The CDR3 sequence: CASSDRLAVSYNEQFF. The CDR3 DNA is TGTGCCAGCAGCGATCGGTTAGCGGTCTCCTACAATGAGCAGTTCTTC.

This clone has just a few counts. Other DNA sequences in the same sample also yield this CDR3. The chain employs TRBV6-1 and TRBJ1-2; D is unresolved. With 3 bases removed from V and 4 bases from J, the gap between germline ends came to 6 bases. CDR1 and CDR2 from the germline V gene are MNHNS and SASEGT. The CDR3 length is 12 residues. CDR3 DNA sequence: TGTGCCAGCAGTGAGGGCAGCTATGGCTACACCTTC. As protein: CASSEGSYGYTF.